The rows below give T cell receptor beta chains drawn from one sample of a study of cytomegalovirus exposure and HLA in healthy donors. Measured with immunoSEQ multiplex PCR; TCRdb has only the in-frame clones, and not every one. The profile shows approximately 100,000 clones, 70% to 80% of them singletons. Sequences were obtained from PBMCs. The source of these receptors is a human donor in good health. Each CDR3 is given with its conserved first and last residue. D genes are given only for firm matches. Only some rows state a clone size, as once, few, many or a class for expanded clones.

V gene,J gene,D gene,clone size,CDR3 protein,CDR3 DNA
TRBV15,TRBJ2-1,TRBD2,NA,CATSPPSGILEQFF,TGTGCCACCAGCCCGCCTAGCGGGATTCTTGAGCAGTTCTTC
TRBV28,TRBJ1-5,TRBD1,NA,CASSIRQGLGSNQPQHF,TGTGCCAGCAGTATACGACAGGGCCTTGGGAGCAATCAGCCCCAGCATTTT
TRBV5-4,TRBJ2-5,TRBD1,NA,CASSRRQGAGETQYF,TGTGCCAGCAGCCGCCGACAGGGGGCCGGTGAGACCCAGTACTTC
TRBV7-6,TRBJ2-5,TRBD2,few,CASRQSLPRASGRVAQETQYF,TGTGCCAGCAGGCAATCTTTACCGAGGGCTAGCGGGAGGGTGGCTCAAGAGACCCAGTACTTC
TRBV15,TRBJ2-1,NA,NA,CATSRERDSHNEQFF,TGTGCCACCAGCAGGGAACGGGACTCTCACAATGAGCAGTTCTTC
TRBV28,TRBJ1-2,TRBD1,NA,CASSLWDGTGAYGYTF,TGTGCCAGCAGTTTATGGGATGGGACAGGGGCCTATGGCTACACCTTC
TRBV27,TRBJ2-2,TRBD2,NA,CASRGYLAGNTGELFF,TGTGCCAGCAGGGGATATCTAGCGGGAAACACCGGGGAGCTGTTTTTT
TRBV30,TRBJ1-5,NA,NA,CAWRAGGDQPQHF,TGTGCCTGGAGGGCGGGGGGCGATCAGCCCCAGCATTTT
TRBV19,TRBJ2-2,NA,few,CASSISGPGNTGELFF,TGTGCCAGTAGTATATCAGGGCCTGGGAACACCGGGGAGCTGTTTTTT
TRBV28,TRBJ2-7,NA,NA,CASRPTGSSYEQYF,TGTGCCAGCAGACCGACAGGTTCCTCCTACGAGCAGTACTTC
TRBV4-1,TRBJ1-1,TRBD1,few,CASSLRDRVDTEAFF,TGCGCCAGCAGCCTCCGGGACAGGGTGGATACTGAAGCTTTCTTT
TRBV9,TRBJ1-2,NA,NA,CASSVVGTNYGYTF,TGTGCCAGCAGCGTAGTTGGGACAAACTATGGCTACACCTTC
TRBV19,TRBJ2-5,TRBD1,NA,CASSYRGETQYF,TGTGCCAGTAGTTACAGGGGGGAGACCCAGTACTTC
TRBV27,TRBJ1-4,TRBD1,NA,CASSFSLYRGRREKLFF,TGTGCCAGCAGTTTCAGCCTATACAGGGGGCGCAGAGAAAAACTGTTTTTT
TRBV9,TRBJ2-1,TRBD2,NA,CASSVGTSASSYNEQFF,TGTGCCAGCAGCGTCGGGACTAGCGCGAGCTCCTACAATGAGCAGTTCTTC
TRBV28,TRBJ2-5,NA,once,CASAGLDQETQYF,TGTGCCAGCGCGGGGTTGGACCAAGAGACCCAGTACTTC
TRBV6-4,TRBJ2-3,NA,NA,CASSMQFSTDTQYF,TGTGCCAGCTCCATGCAGTTTTCCACAGATACGCAGTATTTT
TRBV6-5,TRBJ2-1,TRBD1,medium-sized,CASREQGASYNEQFF,TGTGCCAGCAGAGAACAGGGGGCCTCCTACAATGAGCAGTTCTTC
TRBV25-1,TRBJ1-2,TRBD1,NA,CASSHTGVYGYTF,TGTGCCAGCAGTCATACAGGGGTCTATGGCTACACCTTC
TRBV6-1,TRBJ1-2,TRBD1,NA,CASSLRGPPPGYTF,TGTGCCAGCAGCCTCAGGGGGCCCCCGCCTGGCTACACCTTC